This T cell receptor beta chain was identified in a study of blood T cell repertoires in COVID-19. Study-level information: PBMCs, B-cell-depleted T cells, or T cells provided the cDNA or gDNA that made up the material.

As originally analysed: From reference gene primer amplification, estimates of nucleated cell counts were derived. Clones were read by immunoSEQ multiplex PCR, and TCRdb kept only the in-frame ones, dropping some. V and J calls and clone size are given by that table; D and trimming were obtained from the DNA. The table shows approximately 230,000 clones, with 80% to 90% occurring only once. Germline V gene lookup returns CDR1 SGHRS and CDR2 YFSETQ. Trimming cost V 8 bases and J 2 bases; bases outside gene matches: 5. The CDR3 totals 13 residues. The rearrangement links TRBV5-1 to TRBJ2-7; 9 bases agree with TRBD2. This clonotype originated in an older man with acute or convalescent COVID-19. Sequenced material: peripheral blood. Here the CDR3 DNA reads TGCGCCAGTTCGACTAGCGGAGCCTACGAGCAGTACTTC. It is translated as CASSTSGAYEQYF.